The 2 T cell receptor beta chains below come from one sample, sequenced in a study of T cell repertoires in cytomegalovirus infection. Each CDR3 protein gets one entry after TCRdb re-called the reads with MiXCR. Of some 940,000 distinct CDR3 sequences in the sample, roughly a third were seen once. Their antigens remain unidentified. Specimen: cultured CD8+ T cells from PBMCs, collected from culture after CMV antigen stimulation. All receptors come from a human donor in good health (CMV status not recorded). Some clones in this sample may be carry-over from other donors' samples.

In regard to this clonotype: At one end, the junction sequence differs from germline, possibly due to a read error. V usage is TRBV7-9 and J usage is TRBJ2-5; tentative D call: TRBD2 (6 bases). Germline CDR1 reads SEHNR; CDR2 reads FQNEAQ (reference sequence). This CDR3 has 14 amino acids. The CDR3 DNA is TGTGCTAGCAGCCTCCGTGCGGGGAAAGAGACCCAGTACTTC. This encodes CASSLRAGKETQYF.

This chain uses TRBV13 with TRBJ2-7; D is possibly TRBD1 (5 bases). This CDR3 region has 17 residues. Germline CDR1 reads PRHDT; CDR2 reads FYEKMQ (reference sequence). V shed 2 bases and J shed 1 base, with 18 bases lying between them. The CDR3 DNA is TGTGCCAGCAGCTTACTCCGGGCGCGTCCAGGGTCCTACGAGCAGTACTTC. Its translation is CASSLLRARPGSYEQYF.